This T cell receptor beta chain was recovered during a study of cytomegalovirus exposure and HLA in healthy donors. Study-level background: Genotyping of more than 300 donors showed that 70% to 90% belonged to the Caucasian-associated ancestry cluster.

V lost 5 bases and J 6 bases, leaving 7 bases between the germline ends. CDR3 length equals 12 residues. Germline-derived CDR1 and CDR2 are LNHDA and SQIVND (reference sequence). Vbeta (60) and Jbeta (13) primers were used in the PCR. The assay was immunoSEQ multiplex PCR, and TCRdb's table has in-frame clones only and misses some. Among some 130,000 clones listed, roughly 78% were seen once. The chain joins TRBV19 to TRBJ2-2; TRBD1 is a possible D gene (5 bases). This receptor was obtained from a male donor in good health and CMV-seronegative. Sequenced material: PBMCs. CDR3 in amino acids: CASSQGSGELFF. In nucleotides, the CDR3 is TGTGCCAGTAGTCAGGGCTCCGGGGAGCTGTTTTTT.